This T cell receptor beta chain emerged from a study of blood T cell repertoires in COVID-19 (dated by TCRdb to the early 2020s). With respect to the entire study: The collaborator samples originated in the United States, Italy and Spain and spanned the acute and convalescent phases of COVID-19. Samples came from the ongoing ImmuneRACE study (first 160 participants) plus 1,254 subjects from 6 global collaborators. The sample metadata nearly always contained a de-identified subject ID, COVID-19 status, age in years and sex. Where HLA class I and class II types were available, the types were taken from metadata supplied by the sample provider, not from assay-based typing. The prospective study material was composed of cDNA or gDNA derived from T cells, B-cell-depleted T cells, or PBMCs. The dataset comprised deeply sampled blood TCRbeta repertoires from subjects exposed to, actively infected with, or recovered from COVID-19. The repertoires were made available in a free public database intended to serve as a resource for research on the immune response to SARS-CoV-2.

Whole blood was collected in K2EDTA tubes by collaborating institutions according to the institutions' own protocols. For TCRbeta analysis, collaborator samples were shipped as frozen whole blood, as isolated PBMCs, or as DNA extracted from either sample type. Only one count was recorded for this clone. Its antigen is not yet known. No much larger clonotype is one base removed from it; base qualities were not supplied. TCRbeta CDR3 regions were amplified from genomic DNA using the immunoSEQ Assay, a bias-controlled multiplex PCR. In the source study's methods: Nucleated cell counts per sample were estimated from amplification of reference gene primers within the assay. To quantify the absolute abundance of each unique TCRbeta CDR3 rearrangement, sequence reads were collapsed and filtered. For each sample, productive Simpson clonality was calculated as the square root of Simpson's diversity index over productive rearrangements. TCRdb obtained this table from immuneACCESS and retained in-frame rearrangements with V and J assigned. These tables miss some clones; where compared with another copy, unresolved V genes account for less than half of the shortfall, and the remainder is unexplained. V and J calls and clone size are copied from that table; D and trimming were computed from the DNA. This sample lists 100,000 to 150,000 clones; around 86% were detected once. The biggest ten clones account for 27% of the sample.

Overall results and qualifications from the work: The amount of clinical and demographic metadata varied by source and participant and was provided uncurated.

V is reduced by 7 bases and J by 5 bases, leaving a spacing of 20 bases between them. The cysteine opens and the phenylalanine closes a CDR3 of 15 amino acids. The kept DNA is CDR3 alone, 45 bases in frame from the first base. CDR1 and CDR2 were assigned from the germline V gene as SGHTA and FQGTGA. The chain couples TRBV7-3 to TRBJ1-1; a confident D gene designation cannot be given. This receptor was obtained from a woman aged 80 or older with acute or convalescent COVID-19. Sequencing was carried out using peripheral blood. The CDR3 has the sequence CASTKWANPGTEAFF. In nucleotide form, the sequence is TGTGCCAGCACCAAGTGGGCCAACCCGGGAACTGAAGCTTTCTTT.